The 10 T cell receptor beta chains in this list originate from one sample, sequenced in a study of blood T cell repertoires in COVID-19. Generated by immunoSEQ multiplex PCR, the TCRdb table keeps only in-frame clones and is missing some. The sample has around 160,000 clones, under 90% seen once; the top ten hold about 38%. Sequenced material: peripheral blood. These receptors came from a human donor in a cohort sampled during active COVID-19.

The rearrangement links TRBV7-6 to TRBJ2-3, with 12 bases fitting TRBD2. Germline lookup yields CDR1 SGHVS and CDR2 FNYEAQ. Germline trimming cut 3 bases from V and 0 bases from J; bases unmatched to any gene: 1. The CDR3 runs to 16 residues. The CDR3: CASSLTSGGSTDTQYF. The CDR3 bases are TGTGCCAGCAGCTTGACTAGCGGGGGAAGCACAGATACGCAGTATTTT.

This clone was detected once. This sequence joins TRBV7-9 and TRBJ2-7; 15 bases are shared with TRBD2. Per germline, CDR1 SEHNR and CDR2 FQNEAQ (reference sequence). The ends lost 5 bases at V and 3 bases at J; junction bases unmatched: 11. The CDR3 extends over 18 amino acids. The chain's CDR3 is CASSLSGTSGGRNYEQYF. The CDR3 DNA reads TGTGCCAGCAGCCTGTCCGGGACTAGCGGGGGGCGCAACTACGAGCAGTACTTC. Looking up the rest from reference TRBV7-9 and TRBJ2-7 gives the full variable domain: DTGVSQNPRHKITKRGQNVTFRCDPISEHNRLYWYRQTLGQGPEFLTYFQNEAQLEKSRLLSDRFSAERPKGSFSTLEIQRTEQGDSAMYLCASSLSGTSGGRNYEQYFGPGTRLTVT.

This clone was seen a single time. This chain joins TRBV6-2 or TRBV6-3 and TRBJ1-2, with TRBD1 matching 7 bases. The CDR3 loop spans 14 amino acids. V gave up 5 bases and J gave up 5 bases; unmatched junction bases: 8. The germline gives CDR1 MNHEY, CDR2 SVGEGT. The DNA for the CDR3 is TGTGCCAGCAGTCCCGGGACAGCCTTTTATGGCTACACCTTC. It codes for CASSPGTAFYGYTF.

In this sample, this clone turned up a few times. The chain has TRBV7-2 and TRBJ1-6, with 9 bases aligning to TRBD1. J lost 7 bases, V lost 4 bases, and 5 bases had no gene match. CDR1 and CDR2 (germline): SGHTA, FQGNSA. This CDR3 has 15 residues. CDR3 amino acids: CASSSQGASNSPLHF. The CDR3 bases are TGTGCCAGCAGCTCACAGGGGGCTTCCAATTCACCCCTCCACTTT.

The genes are TRBV5-6 and TRBJ2-7; D may be TRBD1 (6 bases). CDR3 length equals 15 residues. V lost 4 bases, J lost 7 bases, and 21 bases lay in between. CDR1 and CDR2 from the germline V gene are SGHDT and YYEEEE. The CDR3 protein is CASSRWDTLSREQYF. The CDR3 nucleotides read TGTGCCAGCAGCCGCTGGGACACCCTCTCCCGAGAGCAGTACTTC. The full variable domain, with the rest looked up from reference TRBV5-6 and TRBJ2-7, is DAGVTQSPTHLIKTRGQQVTLRCSPKSGHDTVSWYQQALGQGPQFIFQYYEEEERQRGNFPDRFSGHQFPNYSSELNVNALLLGDSALYLCASSRWDTLSREQYFGPGTRLTVT.

The rearrangement links TRBV12-3 or TRBV12-4 to TRBJ1-5, with D perhaps matching TRBD1 (5 bases). V was clipped by 5 bases and J by 7 bases, with 12 bases between them. The CDR3 has 13 residues. CDR3 DNA sequence: TGTGCCAGCAGTCAAAGGCAGGGACAGCCCCAGCATTTT. Translated: CASSQRQGQPQHF.

This clone has just one count. V and J are TRBV2 and TRBJ1-3, with D perhaps matching TRBD1 (6 bases). The germline V gene has CDR1 SNHLY and CDR2 FYNNEI. There are 15 residues in the CDR3. The V gene lost 4 bases and the J gene lost 9 bases, with 19 bases spanning the gap. In nucleotides, the CDR3 is TGTGCCAGCAGTGGTACAGGGACATCCATTGGCACCATATATTTT. This translates into CASSGTGTSIGTIYF.

The J gene is TRBJ1-4, the V gene TRBV18; 7 bases fit TRBD1. Trimming took 3 bases from V and 5 from J; bases not matched to a gene: 0. CDR1 is KGHSH, CDR2 LQKENI, per germline. There are 13 residues in the CDR3. CDR3 in DNA: TGTGCCAGCTCACCGGACAGGAATGAAAAACTGTTTTTT. This translates into CASSPDRNEKLFF.

The chain employs TRBV6-5 and TRBJ1-1; D gene uncertain. This CDR3 has 14 residues. Germline loops: CDR1 MNHEY, CDR2 SVGAGI. Trimming stripped 6 bases from V and 5 bases from J, with 16 bases between. The DNA of the CDR3 is TGTGCCAGCAGCCCCGCCGCAGCGAATACTGAAGCTTTCTTT. As protein: CASSPAAANTEAFF.

The chain is built from TRBV3-1 (or the pseudogene TRBV3-2) and TRBJ2-7, with D uncertain. Trimming shortened V by 0 bases and J by 3 bases, and 6 bases separated the two germline ends. This CDR3 region has 13 residues. CDR1 and CDR2 from the germline V gene are LGHDT and YNNKEL (reference sequence). CDR3 nucleotide sequence: TGTGCCAGCAGCCAAGACAGTCACTACGAGCAGTACTTC. Translation gives CASSQDSHYEQYF.